Listed below are T cell receptor beta chains from one sample, sequenced in a study of cytomegalovirus exposure and HLA in healthy donors. The protocol was immunoSEQ multiplex PCR, while the TCRdb copy is restricted to in-frame clones and leaves out a portion. This repertoire shows 95,000 to 150,000 clones, around 72% found once; its top ten account for around 4%. Sequencing was done on a sample of PBMCs. The receptors come from a man aged 25-45 years in good health and CMV-seronegative. CDR3s include the opening cysteine and the closing phenylalanine or tryptophan. The order of the fields is V gene, CDR3 protein.

V: TRBV27
CDR3: CASSLIPGLPSEQYF

V: TRBV28
CDR3: CASINPGTAYGYTF

V: TRBV6-1
CDR3: CASSSAGTGGEKLFF

V: TRBV27
CDR3: CASSPGAGGETQYF

V: TRBV6-5
CDR3: CASSYLSGDEQYF

V: TRBV7-8
CDR3: CASSLGRVTGGYTF

V: TRBV27
CDR3: CASSLGTETYNEQFF

V: TRBV6-5
CDR3: CASSWKAGAHSPLHF

V: TRBV5-5
CDR3: CASSLAGDPIPRKLDYEQYF

V: TRBV28
CDR3: CASSLRGGLRYEQYF